A selection of T cell receptor beta chains follows, all from one sample in a study of T cell responses to AZD1222 COVID-19 vaccine. TCRdb's table, derived via immunoSEQ multiplex PCR, lists solely in-frame clones and lacks some. The data show 200,000 or so clones, 87% seen once. Sequenced here: peripheral blood, sampled on day 0 of MenACWY control vaccination. These receptors all come from an adult in good health. Both conserved end residues are part of each CDR3. The order of the fields is clone size, V gene, J gene, D gene, CDR3 protein, CDR3 DNA. A D gene is named only where the DNA matches it firmly. Not all rows give a size; the values are once, few, many and, for expanded clones, a class.

NA	TRBV4-2	TRBJ2-7	NA	CASSQPGASVGNSYEQYF	TGTGCCAGCAGCCAACCCGGGGCTAGCGTAGGAAACTCCTACGAGCAGTACTTC
NA	TRBV11-2	TRBJ2-7	TRBD2	CASSQRPTSGAFYEQYF	TGTGCCAGCAGCCAGAGGCCGACTAGCGGAGCTTTCTACGAGCAGTACTTC
NA	TRBV28	TRBJ2-7	NA	CASTGGRTVKYEQYF	TGTGCCAGCACTGGTGGTCGGACAGTGAAATACGAGCAGTACTTC
NA	TRBV20-1	TRBJ1-1	NA	CSAGSDWGAFF	TGCAGTGCGGGGTCGGACTGGGGCGCTTTCTTT
NA	TRBV2	TRBJ1-2	NA	CASPLGNRDYGYTF	TGTGCCAGCCCCTTGGGAAACCGGGACTATGGCTACACCTTC
NA	TRBV2	TRBJ1-2	TRBD1	CASSEFGQGVGYTF	TGTGCCAGCAGTGAATTCGGACAGGGGGTCGGCTACACCTTC
few	TRBV27	TRBJ1-1	NA	CASSSGSGAFF	TGTGCCAGCAGTTCAGGGTCTGGAGCTTTCTTT
few	TRBV28	TRBJ2-5	TRBD2	CASSRRGGGETQYF	TGTGCCAGCAGTCGTCGTGGGGGGGGAGAGACCCAGTACTTC
NA	TRBV5-1	TRBJ1-3	NA	CASSPGQISGNTIYF	TGCGCCAGCAGCCCAGGACAGATCTCTGGAAACACCATATATTTT
NA	TRBV18	TRBJ1-5	NA	CASSPDGNQPQHF	TGTGCCAGCTCACCAGATGGCAATCAGCCCCAGCATTTT
NA	TRBV7-9	TRBJ2-7	NA	CASSLQATSSYEQYF	TGTGCCAGCAGCTTACAGGCTACTAGCTCCTACGAGCAGTACTTC
NA	TRBV27	TRBJ2-3	NA	CATSPGLRWSDTQYF	TGTGCCACCTCGCCGGGCCTGCGGTGGTCAGATACGCAGTATTTT
NA	TRBV6-5	TRBJ2-7	NA	CASSYRDKSYEQYF	TGTGCCAGCAGTTACCGGGACAAGTCCTACGAGCAGTACTTC
NA	TRBV5-1	TRBJ2-3	TRBD1	CASSLEGTGTDTQYF	TGCGCCAGCAGCTTGGAAGGGACAGGCACAGATACGCAGTATTTT
few	TRBV6-2/TRBV6-3	TRBJ1-1	NA	CASSYEKGWTEAFF	TGTGCCAGCAGTTATGAGAAGGGATGGACTGAAGCTTTCTTT
NA	TRBV24-1	TRBJ1-2	NA	CATSDPTGYYGYTF	TGTGCCACCAGTGATCCTACAGGCTACTATGGCTACACCTTC
NA	TRBV5-1	TRBJ1-4	TRBD1	CASSMGTGGAGEKLFF	TGCGCCAGCAGCATGGGGACAGGGGGCGCCGGGGAAAAACTGTTTTTT
NA	TRBV7-9	TRBJ2-7	NA	CASSSTGAYEQYF	TGTGCCAGCAGCTCCACCGGGGCCTACGAGCAGTACTTC
NA	TRBV7-2	TRBJ1-2	TRBD1	CASSEGQPRYGYTF	TGTGCCAGCAGCGAGGGACAGCCTCGTTATGGCTACACCTTC
NA	TRBV6-5	TRBJ2-1	TRBD2	CASSYAGGNEQFF	TGTGCCAGCAGTTACGCGGGGGGCAATGAGCAGTTCTTC
NA	TRBV19	TRBJ1-2	NA	CASSHKGGALGYTF	TGTGCCAGTAGCCACAAGGGGGGGGCCTTGGGCTACACCTTC
NA	TRBV9	TRBJ2-1	TRBD2	CASSVEREWGEQFF	TGTGCCAGCAGCGTAGAGCGGGAGTGGGGGGAGCAGTTCTTC
NA	TRBV28	TRBJ2-3	TRBD2	CARSFPNEQVRVERGGLPTDTQYF	TGTGCCAGGAGTTTCCCAAACGAGCAAGTCCGGGTCGAGCGGGGGGGCCTTCCCACAGATACGCAGTATTTT
NA	TRBV5-1	TRBJ1-2	NA	CASGEGGTGNYGYTF	TGCGCCAGCGGGGAAGGGGGGACCGGGAACTATGGCTACACCTTC
NA	TRBV13	TRBJ2-7	TRBD2	CASSSSGSSDEQYF	TGTGCCAGCAGCTCTAGCGGGAGTAGCGACGAGCAGTACTTC
NA	TRBV7-3	TRBJ1-3	TRBD1	CASSQTGGSGNTIYF	TGTGCCAGCAGCCAAACAGGGGGCTCTGGAAACACCATATATTTT
NA	TRBV6-5	TRBJ1-4	TRBD1	CASSPARGSNEKLFF	TGTGCCAGCAGCCCCGCCAGGGGGAGCAATGAAAAACTGTTTTTT
NA	TRBV5-1	TRBJ2-7	NA	CASSHDIGEQYF	TGCGCCAGCAGCCACGATATCGGCGAGCAGTACTTC
NA	TRBV5-1	TRBJ1-1	NA	CASSLTGGYTEAFF	TGCGCCAGCAGCTTGACTGGGGGGTACACTGAAGCTTTCTTT
NA	TRBV28	TRBJ2-7	NA	CASSSPLRDTTYEQYF	TGTGCCAGCAGTTCCCCCCTCCGGGACACTACCTACGAGCAGTACTTC
NA	TRBV2	TRBJ1-2	NA	CASSLDTSSGYTF	TGTGCCAGCAGCCTAGACACGTCCAGTGGCTACACCTTC
NA	TRBV29-1	TRBJ2-2	NA	CSVATVSPGGGGELFF	TGCAGCGTTGCGACAGTCTCCCCCGGCGGAGGCGGGGAGCTGTTTTTT
few	TRBV19	TRBJ1-6	NA	CASRGLHNSPLHF	TGTGCCAGTAGGGGCCTCCATAATTCACCCCTCCACTTT
once	TRBV5-4	TRBJ2-5	NA	CASRFGGGLLETQYF	TGTGCCAGCAGATTTGGGGGGGGGCTTTTAGAGACCCAGTACTTC
NA	TRBV28	TRBJ2-7	TRBD2	CASSWTSGGYEQYF	TGTGCCAGCAGTTGGACTAGCGGGGGCTACGAGCAGTACTTC
NA	TRBV29-1	TRBJ2-7	TRBD2	CSVELLAGVNEQYF	TGCAGCGTTGAATTGCTAGCGGGAGTAAACGAGCAGTACTTC
NA	TRBV5-4	TRBJ2-7	NA	CASSPRQSYEQYF	TGTGCCAGCAGCCCAAGACAGTCCTACGAGCAGTACTTC
once	TRBV19	TRBJ1-5	NA	CASSKGRGGFRNQPQHF	TGTGCCAGTAGTAAAGGCAGGGGTGGGTTTCGCAATCAGCCCCAGCATTTT
NA	TRBV19	TRBJ2-7	NA	CASSIDQRGYEQYF	TGTGCCAGTAGTATAGATCAGCGCGGGTACGAGCAGTACTTC
NA	TRBV10-3	TRBJ1-1	NA	CAISEFQTGLGSGTEAFF	TGTGCCATCAGTGAGTTCCAGACAGGATTGGGGTCAGGCACTGAAGCTTTCTTT
NA	TRBV6-4	TRBJ2-7	TRBD1	CASSRRRGQGSYEQYF	TGTGCCAGCAGCCGCCGCAGGGGACAGGGTTCCTACGAGCAGTACTTC
NA	TRBV5-1	TRBJ2-3	TRBD2	CASSLAGTSGRTDTQYF	TGCGCCAGCAGCTTGGCCGGGACTAGCGGGAGAACAGATACGCAGTATTTT
NA	TRBV6-5	TRBJ2-2	NA	CASSLGSNTGELFF	TGTGCCAGCAGTTTGGGATCGAACACCGGGGAGCTGTTTTTT
few	TRBV5-6	TRBJ2-5	NA	CASSLQMEETQYF	TGTGCCAGCAGCTTGCAGATGGAAGAGACCCAGTACTTC
NA	TRBV29-1	TRBJ1-2	NA	CSVEKQGYYGYTF	TGCAGCGTTGAAAAACAGGGCTACTATGGCTACACCTTC
NA	TRBV3-1/TRBV3-2	TRBJ1-4	NA	CASSRRDGEKLFF	TGTGCCAGCAGCCGACGGGACGGAGAAAAACTGTTTTTT
NA	TRBV6-5	TRBJ2-5	NA	CASSYFLGGQETQYF	TGTGCCAGCAGTTACTTTCTGGGAGGTCAAGAGACCCAGTACTTC
NA	TRBV28	TRBJ1-3	NA	CASRLAGPSGNTIYF	TGTGCCAGCAGATTGGCGGGCCCCTCTGGAAACACCATATATTTT
NA	TRBV7-3	TRBJ2-5	TRBD2	CASSPSGGPRETQYF	TGTGCCAGCAGCCCGAGCGGGGGGCCAAGGGAGACCCAGTACTTC
NA	TRBV4-2	TRBJ2-1	NA	CASSPRGDSSYNEQFF	TGTGCCAGCAGCCCGCGGGGCGACAGCTCCTACAATGAGCAGTTCTTC
NA	TRBV27	TRBJ2-1	TRBD2	CVSSPPKGLVFNEQFF	TGTGTCAGCAGTCCTCCGAAGGGACTAGTCTTTAATGAGCAGTTCTTC
NA	TRBV7-3	TRBJ2-1	TRBD2	CASRAGGQNEQFF	TGTGCCAGCAGAGCGGGAGGGCAGAATGAGCAGTTCTTC
NA	TRBV18	TRBJ2-5	TRBD1	CASSRQGGETQYF	TGTGCCAGCTCACGACAGGGGGGAGAGACCCAGTACTTC
NA	TRBV6-5	TRBJ2-2	TRBD2	CAEGGSGYTGELFF	TGTGCCGAGGGTGGTAGCGGGTACACCGGGGAGCTGTTTTTT
NA	TRBV7-2	TRBJ2-7	NA	CASSLAGGGSYEQYF	TGTGCCAGCAGCTTAGCGGGGGGTGGTTCCTACGAGCAGTACTTC
NA	TRBV16	TRBJ1-2	NA	CASSQSLYGYTF	TGTGCCAGCAGCCAATCCCTCTATGGCTACACCTTC
NA	TRBV5-1	TRBJ2-1	TRBD2	CASSEGLAGVNEQFF	TGCGCCAGCAGCGAGGGACTAGCGGGGGTCAATGAGCAGTTCTTC